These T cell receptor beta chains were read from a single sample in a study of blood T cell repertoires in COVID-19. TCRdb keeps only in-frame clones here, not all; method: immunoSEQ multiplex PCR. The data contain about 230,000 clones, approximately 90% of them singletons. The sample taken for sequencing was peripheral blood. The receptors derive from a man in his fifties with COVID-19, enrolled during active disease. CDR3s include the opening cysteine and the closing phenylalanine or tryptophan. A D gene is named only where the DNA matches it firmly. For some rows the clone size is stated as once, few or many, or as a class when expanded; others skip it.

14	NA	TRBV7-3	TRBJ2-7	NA	TGTGCCAGCAGCCCAAACGTCGGGGGATACGAGCAGTACTTC	CASSPNVGGYEQYF
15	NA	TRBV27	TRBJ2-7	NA	TGTGCCAGCAGTTCTAGGGGGATTGTTTCCTACGAGCAGTACTTC	CASSSRGIVSYEQYF
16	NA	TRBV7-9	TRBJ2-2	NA	TGTGCCAGCAGCTTACTACGAGTGCAGGGGTCCGGGGAGCTGTTTTTT	CASSLLRVQGSGELFF
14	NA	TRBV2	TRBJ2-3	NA	TGTGCCAGCAAGAGGGCCTCAACCACAGATACGCAGTATTTT	CASKRASTTDTQYF
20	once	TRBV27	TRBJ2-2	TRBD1	TGTGCCAGCAGTGCCCCGCCGGGACAGGGGGCTAGAGCGAACACCGGGGAGCTGTTTTTT	CASSAPPGQGARANTGELFF
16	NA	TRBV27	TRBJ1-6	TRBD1	TGTGCCAGCAGTTTGAGAGGGACAGGGGGCAATTCACCCCTCCACTTT	CASSLRGTGGNSPLHF
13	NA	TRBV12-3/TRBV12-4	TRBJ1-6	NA	TGTGCCAGCAGGGACAGAGATAATTCACCCCTCCACTTT	CASRDRDNSPLHF
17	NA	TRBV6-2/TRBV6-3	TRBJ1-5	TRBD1	TGTGCCAGCAGTAGGAATATTGGGACAGGGTTCGATCAGCCCCAGCATTTT	CASSRNIGTGFDQPQHF
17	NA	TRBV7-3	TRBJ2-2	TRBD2	TGTGCCAGCAGCTCAACCTCGGGACTAGCGGGGACCGGGGAGCTGTTTTTT	CASSSTSGLAGTGELFF
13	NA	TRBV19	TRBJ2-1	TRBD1	TGTGCCAGTAGTGTGGACAGGGGGGATGAGCAGTTCTTC	CASSVDRGDEQFF
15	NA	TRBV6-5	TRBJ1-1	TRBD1	TGTGCCAGCTCCGGATGGCAGGGGGCCGACACTGAAGCTTTCTTT	CASSGWQGADTEAFF
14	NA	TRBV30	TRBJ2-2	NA	TGTGCCTGGACCTACCAGGAAGACACCGGGGAGCTGTTTTTT	CAWTYQEDTGELFF
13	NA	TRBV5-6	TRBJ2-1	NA	TGTGCCAGCAGACGGACAGACTACAATGAGCAGTTCTTC	CASRRTDYNEQFF
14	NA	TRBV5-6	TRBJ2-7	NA	TGTGCCAGCAGCTTGTCGGGAACTGGGGAGGAGCAGTACTTC	CASSLSGTGEEQYF
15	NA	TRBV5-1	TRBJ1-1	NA	TGCGCCAGCAGCTCCGGCGGGGCGGGCGACACTGAAGCTTTCTTT	CASSSGGAGDTEAFF
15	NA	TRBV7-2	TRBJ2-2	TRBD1	TGTGCCAGCAGCGCGGCCCTCAGGGGGTCCGGGGAGCTGTTTTTT	CASSAALRGSGELFF
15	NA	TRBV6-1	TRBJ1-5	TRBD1	TGTGCCAGCAGTGAGGCAGGGGGCCTAAATCAGCCCCAGCATTTT	CASSEAGGLNQPQHF
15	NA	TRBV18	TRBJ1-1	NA	TGTGCCAGCTCACCACAGCCGGACAGTGACACTGAAGCTTTCTTT	CASSPQPDSDTEAFF
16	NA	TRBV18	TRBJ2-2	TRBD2	TGTGCCAGCTCACCACGAGCGGGGGTGAACACCGGGGAGCTGTTTTTT	CASSPRAGVNTGELFF
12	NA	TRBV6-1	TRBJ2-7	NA	TGTGCCAGCAGTCGGGGATTTGGGGAGCAGTACTTC	CASSRGFGEQYF
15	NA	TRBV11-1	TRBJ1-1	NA	TGTGCCAGCAGCACCGGGCCCAGGGAGAACACTGAAGCTTTCTTT	CASSTGPRENTEAFF
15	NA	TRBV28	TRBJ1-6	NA	TGTGCCAGCAGTTTAGATCGGGGGAATAATTCACCCCTCCACTTT	CASSLDRGNNSPLHF
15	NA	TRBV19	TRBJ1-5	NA	TGTGCCAGTAGTATTGAACAGGGAACGGTTCCGCCCCAGCATTTT	CASSIEQGTVPPQHF
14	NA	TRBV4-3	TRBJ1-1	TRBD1	TGCGCCAGCAGCCAAGATCCGGCAGGGGGGCACGCTTTCTTT	CASSQDPAGGHAFF
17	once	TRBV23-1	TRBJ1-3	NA	TGCGCCAGCAGTCGCCCGGACAGACAGAGCTCTGGAAACACCATATATTTT	CASSRPDRQSSGNTIYF
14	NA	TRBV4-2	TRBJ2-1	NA	TGTGCCAGCAGCCAAGATGGGTGGACTGATGAGCAGTTCTTC	CASSQDGWTDEQFF
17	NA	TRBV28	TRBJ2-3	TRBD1	TGTGCCAGCAGTTTAGGGGACAGGGGGTATAACATAGATACGCAGTATTTT	CASSLGDRGYNIDTQYF
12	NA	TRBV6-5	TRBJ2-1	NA	TGTGCCAGCAGTTATAGGGGTAATGAGCAGTTCTTC	CASSYRGNEQFF
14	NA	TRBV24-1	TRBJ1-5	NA	TGTGCCACCAGGCCCGGGGGGGACAATCAGCCCCAGCATTTT	CATRPGGDNQPQHF
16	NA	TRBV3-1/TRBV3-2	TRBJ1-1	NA	TGTGCCAGCAGCCAAGTAGGGACAACTCGTGGCACTGAAGCTTTCTTT	CASSQVGTTRGTEAFF
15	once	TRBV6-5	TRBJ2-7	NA	TGTGCCAGCAGTTACTCGACCAGGGGTTTTTACGAGCAGTACTTC	CASSYSTRGFYEQYF
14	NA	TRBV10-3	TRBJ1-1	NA	TGTGCCATCAGTGACAGGGTAGAAATCACTGAAGCTTTCTTT	CAISDRVEITEAFF
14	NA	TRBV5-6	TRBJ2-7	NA	TGTGCCAGCAGTCTCCCCGGGACTGTGGACGAGCAGTACTTC	CASSLPGTVDEQYF
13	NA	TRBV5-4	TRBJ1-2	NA	TGTGCCAGCAGCTTGGGAGTGAACTATGGCTACACCTTC	CASSLGVNYGYTF
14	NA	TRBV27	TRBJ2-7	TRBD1	TGTGCCAGCAGTTTTCGGGACAGGGGGTACGAGCAGTACTTC	CASSFRDRGYEQYF
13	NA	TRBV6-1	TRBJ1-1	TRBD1	TGTGCCAGCAGTGACGGACAGGGGGGATTAGCTTTCTTT	CASSDGQGGLAFF
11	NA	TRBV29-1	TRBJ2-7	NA	TGCAGCGTAAAAACGGGGTACGAGCAGTACTTC	CSVKTGYEQYF
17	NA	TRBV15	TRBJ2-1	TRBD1	TGTGCCACCAGCAGGCAACCCGGGACAGGGGACTACAATGAGCAGTTCTTC	CATSRQPGTGDYNEQFF
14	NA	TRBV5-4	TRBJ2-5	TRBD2	TGTGCCAGCAGTCACGCTAGCGGGAAAGAGACCCAGTACTTC	CASSHASGKETQYF
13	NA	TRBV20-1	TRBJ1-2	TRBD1	TGCAGTGCTAGTCTAGGGGGCGGCTATGGCTACACCTTC	CSASLGGGYGYTF
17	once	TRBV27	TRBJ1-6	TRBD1	TGTGCCAGCAGTCCTAGAGCCGGACAGGGTAGGAGTTCACCCCTCCACTTT	CASSPRAGQGRSSPLHF
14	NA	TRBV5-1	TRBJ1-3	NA	TGCGCCAGCAGCCCCGGGAACTCTGGAAACACCATATATTTT	CASSPGNSGNTIYF